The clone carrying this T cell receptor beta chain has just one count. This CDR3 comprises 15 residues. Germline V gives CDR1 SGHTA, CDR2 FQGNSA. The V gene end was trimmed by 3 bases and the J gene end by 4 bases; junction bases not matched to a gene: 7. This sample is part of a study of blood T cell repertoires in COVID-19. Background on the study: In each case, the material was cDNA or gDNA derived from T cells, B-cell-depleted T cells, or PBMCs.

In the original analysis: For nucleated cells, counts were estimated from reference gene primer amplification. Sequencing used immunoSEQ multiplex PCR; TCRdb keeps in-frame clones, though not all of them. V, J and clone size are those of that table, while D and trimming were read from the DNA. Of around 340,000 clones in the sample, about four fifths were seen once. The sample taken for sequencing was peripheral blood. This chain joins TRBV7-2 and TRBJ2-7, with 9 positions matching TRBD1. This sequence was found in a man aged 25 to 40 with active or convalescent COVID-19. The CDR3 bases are TGTGCCAGCAGCTTTCAGGGACAGGGTGGGTACGAGCAGTACTTC. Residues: CASSFQGQGGYEQYF. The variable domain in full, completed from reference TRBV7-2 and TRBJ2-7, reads GAGVSQSPSNKVTEKGKDVELRCDPISGHTALYWYRQSLGQGLEFLIYFQGNSAPDKSGLPSDRFSAERTGGSVSTLTIQRTQQEDSAVYLCASSFQGQGGYEQYFGPGTRLTVT.